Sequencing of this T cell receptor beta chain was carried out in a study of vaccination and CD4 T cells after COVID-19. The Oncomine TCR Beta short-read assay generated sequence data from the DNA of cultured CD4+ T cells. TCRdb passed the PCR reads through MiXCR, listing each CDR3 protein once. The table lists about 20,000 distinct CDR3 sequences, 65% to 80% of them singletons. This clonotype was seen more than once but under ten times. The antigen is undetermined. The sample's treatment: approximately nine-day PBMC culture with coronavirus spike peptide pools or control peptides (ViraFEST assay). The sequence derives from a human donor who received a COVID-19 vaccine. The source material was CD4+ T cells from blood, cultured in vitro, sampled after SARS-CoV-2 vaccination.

CDR3 sequence (DNA): TGTGCCAGCAGCTTAGACAGTGCTAGCACAGATACGCAGTATTTT. Encoded protein: CASSLDSASTDTQYF. This chain links TRBV7-9 with TRBJ2-3, with D hard to call. The CDR3 covers 15 residues. V lost 1 base to trimming and J lost 0 bases, with 8 bases between them. From germline, CDR1 is SEHNR and CDR2 FQNEAQ (reference sequence).